This TCR beta chain was sequenced during a study of T cells in Graves' hyperthyroidism and ophthalmopathy. TCR beta CDR3 regions were amplified from RNA transcripts. The HTBI primer set served for first-round RT-PCR of the TCR CDR3. A single record per CDR3 protein comes from TCRdb applying MiXCR to the multiplex PCR reads. Of roughly 640,000 distinct CDR3 sequences in the sample, roughly 15% are singletons; the top ten hold 2.5% to 4%. CDR3 length equals 13 residues. From germline, CDR1 is GTSNPN and CDR2 SVGIG (reference sequence). Study conclusions and caveats: Stable hyperthyroidism and ophthalmopathy were separated using 13 V-J signatures.

Note on this clonotype: No antigen is known for it. A junction boundary mismatches the germline segment, possibly from a read error.

The receptor's source is a woman in her forties with Graves' ophthalmopathy. Sequencing used blood. The chain combines TRBV30 with TRBJ1-3; tentatively, D is TRBD1 (6 bases). The DNA of the CDR3 is TGTGCCTGGAATGGGGGCGTTGGAAGCACCATATATTTT. Translated, it gives CAWNGGVGSTIYF.